These 3 T cell receptor beta chains were sequenced from one sample in a study of cytomegalovirus exposure and HLA in healthy donors. Primers: 60 Vbeta forward and 13 Jbeta reverse. The repertoire was sequenced with immunoSEQ multiplex PCR; TCRdb's copy has only in-frame clones and lacks some. The data contain approximately 160,000 clones, around 80% of them singletons. The sequencing input was PBMCs. These TCRs come from a middle-aged man in good health and CMV-seronegative.

This clone was seen more than once but under ten times. This chain connects TRBV5-4 to TRBJ1-1; 8 bases fit TRBD1. This CDR3 is built from 16 residues. Germline trimming cut 0 bases from V and 0 bases from J; bases unmatched to any gene: 4. Germline loops: CDR1 SGHNT, CDR2 YYREEE (reference sequence). The CDR3 region is CASSLGDRTLNTEAFF. In DNA, the CDR3 is TGTGCCAGCAGCTTGGGGGACAGGACCTTGAACACTGAAGCTTTCTTT.

This clone was seen just once. The chain couples TRBV2 to TRBJ1-5; 7 nucleotides match TRBD1. This CDR3 contains 14 residues. V shed 8 bases and J 1 base; nucleotides not matched to a gene: 5. Germline V gene data show CDR1 as SNHLY and CDR2 as FYNNEI. CDR3 sequence (DNA): TGTGCCAGCGAGTCAGGGGGGAGCAATCAGCCCCAGCATTTT. This gives the protein CASESGGSNQPQHF.

The V call is TRBV6-5, the J call TRBJ2-7; TRBD1 agrees at 8 bases. Germline values: CDR1 MNHEY, CDR2 SVGAGI. V gave up 3 bases and J gave up 8 bases; unmatched junction bases: 12. This CDR3 has 15 residues. DNA for the CDR3: TGTGCCAGCAGTTATGGGACAGGCAGGGGGGCGAAGCAGTACTTC. Encoded protein: CASSYGTGRGAKQYF.